The clone carrying this T cell receptor beta chain was recorded many times. The antigen is unknown. The sample belongs to a study of T cells in Graves' hyperthyroidism and ophthalmopathy. Study observations and caveats: It was a median about 6 months before onset that the model predicted ophthalmopathy.

Approximately 10 ml of fresh peripheral blood supplied the PBMCs. The investigators amplified TCR beta CDR3 regions from RNA transcripts. Carried out on the TCR CDR3, a first-round RT-PCR used the HTBI primer set. TCRdb independently ran MiXCR on the multiplex PCR reads; one entry per CDR3 protein. Of about 500,000 distinct CDR3 sequences listed, about an eighth are singletons. Per germline, CDR1 SGHRS and CDR2 YFSETQ. V lost 7 bases and J lost 2, with 18 bases in between. The CDR3 is 15 amino acids. The chain combines TRBV5-1 with TRBJ1-2, with D possibly being TRBD1 (6 bases). The sequence came from a woman between 18 and 30 years old with Graves' hyperthyroidism. Sequencing was performed on blood. CDR3 nucleotides: TGCGCCAGCGGACTCAATCCGGACAGAAACTATGGCTACACCTTC. Translated, it gives CASGLNPDRNYGYTF. Full variable domain (remainder filled in from reference TRBV5-1 and TRBJ1-2): KAGVTQTPRYLIKTRGQQVTLSCSPISGHRSVSWYQQTPGQGLQFLFEYFSETQRNKGNFPGRFSGRQFSNSRSEMNVSTLELGDSALYLCASGLNPDRNYGYTFGSGTRLTVV.